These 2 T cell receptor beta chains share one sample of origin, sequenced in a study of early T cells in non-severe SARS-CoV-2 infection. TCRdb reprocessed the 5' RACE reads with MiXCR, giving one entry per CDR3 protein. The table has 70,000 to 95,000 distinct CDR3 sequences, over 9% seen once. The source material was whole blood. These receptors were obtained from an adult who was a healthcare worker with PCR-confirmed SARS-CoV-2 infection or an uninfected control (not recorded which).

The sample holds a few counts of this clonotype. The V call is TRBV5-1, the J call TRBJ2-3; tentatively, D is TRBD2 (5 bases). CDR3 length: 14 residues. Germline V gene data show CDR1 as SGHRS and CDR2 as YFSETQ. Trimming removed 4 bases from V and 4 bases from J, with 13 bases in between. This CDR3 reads CASSMTTGADTQYF. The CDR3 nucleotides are TGCGCCAGCAGCATGACTACCGGCGCAGATACGCAGTATTTT.

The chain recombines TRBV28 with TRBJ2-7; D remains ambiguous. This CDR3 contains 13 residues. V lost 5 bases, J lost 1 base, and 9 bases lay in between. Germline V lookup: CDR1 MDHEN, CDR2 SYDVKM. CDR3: CASSLPSSYEQYF. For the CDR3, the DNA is TGTGCCAGCAGTCTCCCCTCGTCCTACGAGCAGTACTTC.